The following is a TCR beta chain sequence with its context. This specimen belongs to a study of shared clonotypes between healthy human individuals. Pooled CD45RO+ cells and CCR7-negative CD45RA+ TemRA cells made up CD8 memory. Per the original data handling: ImmunoSEQ gave junction-only sequences without quality scores, so filtering differed. The repertoire was sequenced with immunoSEQ multiplex PCR; TCRdb's copy has only in-frame clones and lacks some. The DNA was the basis for D and trimming; V, J and clone size are from that table. This sample has around 690,000 clones, with roughly 87% found just once. Germline lookup yields CDR1 MNHEY and CDR2 SMNVEV (reference sequence). The V segment lost 5 bases and the J segment 4 bases; nucleotides outside the gene matches: 8. This CDR3 region has 15 residues.

The chain carries TRBV27 and TRBJ2-1; 7 bases map to TRBD1. The TCR was taken from a man aged 18 to 30 in good health. Some clones in this sample may be carry-over from other donors' samples. Material: memory CD8+ T cells from PBMCs. Subset: CD45RO+ cells pooled with CCR7-negative TemRA cells. The CDR3 region has the DNA TGTGCCAGCAGTCCGATGGACAGGTTGTACAATGAGCAGTTCTTC. Its protein is CASSPMDRLYNEQFF.